Here is one TCR beta chain with its context. The antigen remains undetermined. Healthy bone marrow donors supplied every sample. The data are from a study of cytomegalovirus exposure and HLA in healthy donors. The V and J ends lost 5 bases and 5 bases, in that order; junction bases with no gene match: 2. Germline V gives CDR1 SGHVS, CDR2 FQNEAQ. The CDR3 has 13 amino acids. Study-wide results and limits: Some V segments, including TRBV6-2 and TRBV6-3, were excluded as indistinguishable.

The PCR made use of 60 Vbeta and 13 Jbeta primers. The method was immunoSEQ multiplex PCR; TCRdb's version includes in-frame clones alone and lacks a portion of them. The table shows about 160,000 clones, with about four fifths occurring only once. This chain joins TRBV7-8 and TRBJ2-1, with TRBD1 matching over 8 bases. This clonotype originated in a young man in good health and CMV-seronegative. What was sequenced was PBMCs. The CDR3 loop reads CASSPDRDNEQFF. The CDR3 DNA is TGTGCCAGCAGCCCGGACAGGGACAATGAGCAGTTCTTC.